The clone carrying this T cell receptor beta chain occurred many times. This specimen belongs to a study of T cells in Graves' hyperthyroidism and ophthalmopathy. In germline, CDR1 is SNHLY, CDR2 FYNNEI. V lost 6 bases and J 8 bases, leaving 13 bases between the germline ends. The CDR3 has 12 residues. Amplified regions were TCR beta CDR3 sequences from RNA transcripts. When the TCR CDR3 underwent first-round RT-PCR, the HTBI primer set was used. MiXCR, run by TCRdb on the multiplex PCR reads, gives a single entry per CDR3 protein. The sample lists 400,000 to 600,000 distinct CDR3 sequences, less than 25% occurring once.

The gene calls are TRBV2 and TRBJ1-2, with a tentative D call TRBD1 (6 bases). Sequencing was performed on blood. The receptor comes from a man younger than 30 with Graves' hyperthyroidism. CDR3 DNA: TGTGCCAGCAGATCCGCCACAGGGGGCTACACCTTC. Protein: CASRSATGGYTF.